A single sample is the source of the 31 T cell receptor beta chains below, sequenced in a study of shared clonotypes between healthy human individuals. TCRdb's copy holds only in-frame clones and misses some; the assay was immunoSEQ multiplex PCR. The table has over a million clones, 70% to 80% seen once. The sequenced sample was memory CD4+ T cells from PBMCs. Regarding subset: CD45RA-negative fraction. These receptors came from a man between 18 and 29 years old in good health. Some clones in this sample may be carry-over from other donors' samples.

The rearrangement joins TRBV7-7 to TRBJ2-1, with a possible D match to TRBD1 (5 bases). The length of the CDR3 is 13 residues. V lost 2 bases and J lost 9, with 11 bases in between. CDR1 and CDR2 (germline): SSHAT, FNYEAQ (reference sequence). The CDR3 DNA is TGTGCCAGCAGCTTACTGCAGGGTTCTGAGCAGTTCTTC. It specifies CASSLLQGSEQFF.

The gene calls are TRBV7-7 and TRBJ2-6; 7 bases match TRBD1. The CDR3 covers 18 residues. Germline V lookup: CDR1 SSHAT, CDR2 FNYEAQ (reference sequence). The V segment lost 7 bases and the J segment 4 bases; nucleotides outside the gene matches: 16. As DNA, the CDR3 is TGTGCCAGCACTTCGGCACCGACAGGGACGGCGGGGGCCAACGTCCTGACTTTC. This translates into CASTSAPTGTAGANVLTF.

This clone was recorded a few times. V is TRBV27 and J is TRBJ1-1, with D possibly TRBD1 on 5 matching bases. The CDR3 runs 15 residues. CDR1 is MNHEY, CDR2 SMNVEV, per germline (reference sequence). V shed 5 bases and J shed 4 bases, with 17 bases lying between them. The CDR3 DNA follows: TGTGCCAGCAGTCCCCGGACGGGGAGGGGCACTGAAGCTTTCTTT. Encoded protein: CASSPRTGRGTEAFF.

The chain links TRBV7-2 to TRBJ2-5; 7 bases fit TRBD2. In germline, CDR1 is SGHTA, CDR2 FQGNSA. Germline trimming cut 4 bases from V and 5 bases from J; bases unmatched to any gene: 1. The CDR3 runs to 12 residues. The CDR3, as DNA: TGTGCCAGCAGCTGGGGGGGGGAGACCCAGTACTTC. It translates to CASSWGGETQYF.

The J gene is TRBJ2-1, the V gene TRBV7-9, with 7 bases fitting TRBD2. Looked up from germline, CDR1 is SEHNR and CDR2 is FQNEAQ (reference sequence). Germline trimming cut 5 bases from V and 6 bases from J; bases unmatched to any gene: 7. The CDR3 spans 14 residues. CDR3 loop: CASSTKRGSNEQFF. The CDR3 DNA is TGTGCCAGCAGCACGAAGCGGGGCTCCAATGAGCAGTTCTTC.

The DNA of the CDR3 is TGTGCCAGCAGGGGGCAGGGGGCCTCCTACGAGCAGTACTTC. The encoded protein is CASRGQGASYEQYF. The chain employs TRBV6-7 and TRBJ2-7, with 8 nucleotides matching TRBD1. TRBV6-7 is annotated as an ORF whose role is uncertain. J was trimmed by 0 bases and V by 6 bases; bases with no gene match: 4. The CDR3 is 14 residues long.

The rearrangement joins TRBV9 to TRBJ1-5, with TRBD1 matching over 7 bases. CDR1 and CDR2 from the germline V gene are SGDLS and YYNGEE. The V segment lost 3 bases and the J segment 6 bases; nucleotides outside the gene matches: 6. This CDR3 is built from 14 residues. The DNA for the CDR3 is TGTGCCAGCAGCGCAACAGGGGAGGGTCAGCCCCAGCATTTT. Its translation: CASSATGEGQPQHF. Full variable domain (outside the CDR3, taken from reference TRBV9 and TRBJ1-5): DSGVTQTPKHLITATGQRVTLRCSPRSGDLSVYWYQQSLDQGLQFLIQYYNGEERAKGNILERFSAQQFPDLHSELNLSSLELGDSALYFCASSATGEGQPQHFGDGTRLSIL.

The genes are TRBV9 and TRBJ2-2; D possibly corresponds to TRBD1 (5 bases). Per the germline V gene, CDR1 is SGDLS and CDR2 is YYNGEE. V lost 4 bases to trimming and J lost 0 bases, with 19 bases between them. CDR3 length: 18 amino acids. The CDR3 loop is CASSPRWGQGANTGELFF. In DNA form, the CDR3 reads TGTGCCAGCAGCCCTCGCTGGGGTCAGGGTGCGAACACCGGGGAGCTGTTTTTT.

This chain uses TRBV10-3 with TRBJ1-1; 9 bases line up with TRBD1. V shed 7 bases, J shed 6 bases, and the junction held 21 bases outside the gene matches. The V gene's germline CDR1 is ENHRY and CDR2 SYGVKD. The CDR3 extends over 18 amino acids. Here the CDR3 DNA reads TGTGCCATCAAGTTTTTGGCTTATTTTACCGGACAGGGGCCTGAAGCTTTCTTT. This encodes CAIKFLAYFTGQGPEAFF.

This chain joins TRBV7-3 and TRBJ2-5, with D uncertain. The V end lost 4 bases, the J end lost 2 bases, and 8 bases lay between the germline ends. Per germline, CDR1 SGHTA and CDR2 FQGTGA. This CDR3 spans 13 amino acids. This chain's CDR3 is CASSSTVQETQYF. CDR3 bases: TGTGCCAGCAGCTCAACGGTACAAGAGACCCAGTACTTC.

The V and J genes are TRBV6-4 and TRBJ2-1; TRBD2 matches 7 bases. Germline V gives CDR1 MRHNA, CDR2 SNTAGT. With 6 bases clipped from V and 10 bases from J, the junction kept 3 bases outside the gene matches. This CDR3 has 11 amino acids. This CDR3 reads CASRRGGEQFF. CDR3 DNA: TGTGCCAGCAGGAGGGGAGGGGAGCAGTTCTTC.

The chain recombines TRBV5-1 with TRBJ2-3, with D possibly matching TRBD2 (5 bases). The CDR3 is 15 amino acids. V lost 0 bases and J 2 bases, leaving 10 bases between the germline ends. From germline, CDR1 is SGHRS and CDR2 YFSETQ. CDR3 nucleotide sequence: TGCGCCAGCAGCTTGGAACGGGGAAACACAGATACGCAGTATTTT. It translates to CASSLERGNTDTQYF.

This clone was counted only a few times. The V call is TRBV5-1, the J call TRBJ2-4; possibly TRBD1 for D (5 bases). Germline V gene data show CDR1 as SGHRS and CDR2 as YFSETQ. V dropped 0 bases and J dropped 7 bases, with 11 bases sitting between them. This CDR3 has 14 amino acids. CDR3 sequence: CASSLAGLGNIQYF. The CDR3 DNA follows: TGCGCCAGCAGCTTGGCAGGGTTAGGGAACATTCAGTACTTC.

This clone was found a few times. Other DNA sequences in the same sample also yield this CDR3. The gene calls are TRBV15 and TRBJ2-7, with D perhaps matching TRBD2 (6 bases). CDR3 length equals 14 residues. V was cut by 0 bases and J by 3 bases, with 9 bases left in between. The germline V gene has CDR1 LNHNV and CDR2 YYDKDF (reference sequence). As DNA, the CDR3 is TGTGCCACCAGCAGAGATGGGGGGAGCTACGAGCAGTACTTC. Encoded protein: CATSRDGGSYEQYF. Full variable domain (remainder filled in from reference TRBV15 and TRBJ2-7): DAMVIQNPRYQVTQFGKPVTLSCSQTLNHNVMYWYQQKSSQAPKLLFHYYDKDFNNEADTPDNFQSRRPNTSFCFLDIRSPGLGDTAMYLCATSRDGGSYEQYFGPGTRLTVT.

This clone was observed a single time. The genes are TRBV28 and TRBJ2-7; 7 positions match TRBD2. After removal of 3 bases from V and 5 bases from J, the junction contained 7 bases not matched to a gene. From germline, CDR1 is MDHEN and CDR2 SYDVKM. The CDR3 runs 14 residues. The CDR3 coding sequence is TGTGCCAGCAGTTTTGGCGGGAGTAACCACGAGCAGTACTTC. It yields the protein CASSFGGSNHEQYF. The full variable domain, in which reference TRBV28 and TRBJ2-7 provide the parts outside the CDR3, is DVKVTQSSRYLVKRTGEKVFLECVQDMDHENMFWYRQDPGLGLRLIYFSYDVKMKEKGDIPEGYSVSREKKERFSLILESASTNQTSMYLCASSFGGSNHEQYFGPGTRLTVT.

This clone was seen just once. The genes are TRBV27 and TRBJ2-2; no clear D gene. Trimming left V 5 bases short and J 1 base short, with 8 bases between. This CDR3 has 14 residues. CDR1 MNHEY and CDR2 SMNVEV come from the germline V gene (reference sequence). The CDR3 spells CASSVRRNTGELFF. Written as DNA, the CDR3 is TGTGCCAGCAGTGTCAGGCGGAACACCGGGGAGCTGTTTTTT.

This clone was counted between two and nine times. The J gene is TRBJ2-7, the V gene TRBV7-2; 7 bases are a match to TRBD2. Germline-derived CDR1 and CDR2 are SGHTA and FQGNSA. V gave up 2 bases and J gave up 0 bases; unmatched junction bases: 7. The CDR3 extends over 16 amino acids. The CDR3 spells CASSLNAGVPSYEQYF. In DNA, the CDR3 is TGTGCCAGCAGCTTAAACGCGGGAGTGCCCTCCTACGAGCAGTACTTC.

This chain uses TRBV10-1 with TRBJ2-3; unclear D gene. The CDR3 has 13 residues. Looked up from germline, CDR1 is WNHNN and CDR2 is SYGVQD (reference sequence). Trimming stripped 8 bases from V and 2 bases from J, with 11 bases between. This chain's CDR3 is CASASRPTDTQYF. The CDR3 nucleotides are TGCGCCAGCGCCTCTCGGCCCACAGATACGCAGTATTTT.

The gene calls are TRBV28 and TRBJ1-1; D remains unclear. Germline CDR1 and CDR2: MDHEN and SYDVKM. Trimming took 2 bases from V and 7 from J, leaving 8 bases between them. CDR3 length: 12 amino acids. CDR3 region: CASSLVRHEAFF. CDR3 sequence (DNA): TGTGCCAGCAGTTTAGTCAGGCATGAAGCTTTCTTT. The complete variable domain, with remaining parts taken from reference TRBV28 and TRBJ1-1, reads DVKVTQSSRYLVKRTGEKVFLECVQDMDHENMFWYRQDPGLGLRLIYFSYDVKMKEKGDIPEGYSVSREKKERFSLILESASTNQTSMYLCASSLVRHEAFFGQGTRLTVV.

The J gene is TRBJ2-5, the V gene TRBV19, with 8 bases identical to TRBD2. Germline-derived CDR1 and CDR2 are LNHDA and SQIVND (reference sequence). V dropped 6 bases and J dropped 2; count of bases not matched to a gene: 11. This CDR3 comprises 16 residues. The DNA for the CDR3 is TGTGCCAGTAGGGTGGCGGGGGGTGCGGCACAAGAGACCCAGTACTTC. Its translation is CASRVAGGAAQETQYF.

The chain is built from TRBV7-7 and TRBJ2-1; the match to TRBD2 covers 10 bases. V gave up 5 bases and J gave up 6 bases; unmatched junction bases: 16. The CDR3 is 18 residues long. Looked up from germline, CDR1 is SSHAT and CDR2 is FNYEAQ (reference sequence). The CDR3 loop is CASSLTGTSAVGVNEQFF. The CDR3 bases are TGTGCCAGCAGCCTAACCGGGACTAGCGCCGTTGGGGTCAATGAGCAGTTCTTC.

Note on this clone: This likely reflects a read error, since a far larger clone is one base away. The sample contains more than one DNA sequence encoding this CDR3. This CDR3 reads CSARAPETQYF. DNA for the CDR3: TGCAGTGCACGTGCGCCAGAGACCCAGTACTTC. The V gene is TRBV20-1, the J gene TRBJ2-5, with D unresolved. The CDR3 has 11 amino acids. Germline assignment: CDR1 DFQATT and CDR2 SNEGSKA (reference sequence). Trimming took 6 bases from V and 4 from J, leaving 9 bases between them.

The chain uses TRBV10-3 and TRBJ2-7, with TRBD2 identical over 11 bases. J gave up 4 bases and V 6 bases, and 8 bases lay outside the gene matches. The germline V gene has CDR1 ENHRY and CDR2 SYGVKD. CDR3 length equals 15 residues. This CDR3 reads CAISGTSGSVYEQYF. The CDR3 nucleotides are TGTGCCATCAGCGGAACTAGCGGGAGTGTTTACGAGCAGTACTTC.

The rearrangement joins TRBV7-2 to TRBJ2-3; tentative D call: TRBD2 (5 bases). Germline CDR1 reads SGHTA; CDR2 reads FQGNSA. The CDR3 spans 14 residues. V was cut by 2 bases and J by 4 bases, with 10 bases left in between. As DNA, the CDR3 is TGTGCCAGCAGCTTAAGAGGGCCGGCAGATACGCAGTATTTT. It is translated as CASSLRGPADTQYF.

The chain is built from TRBV6-6 and TRBJ1-1; D might be TRBD1 (5 bases). Germline V gene sequence: CDR1 MNHNY, CDR2 SVGAGI (reference sequence). V shed 6 bases and J shed 5 bases, with 13 bases lying between them. This CDR3 is built from 13 residues. The CDR3: CASRIREGTEAFF. CDR3 nucleotides: TGTGCCAGCAGGATCAGGGAGGGGACTGAAGCTTTCTTT.

The rearrangement links TRBV27 to TRBJ1-1; D is ambiguous. Trimming left V 6 bases short and J 1 base short, with 6 bases between. Germline V gene lookup returns CDR1 MNHEY and CDR2 SMNVEV (reference sequence). The CDR3 is 12 amino acids. CDR3 nucleotides: TGTGCCAGCAGGACCCGGAACACTGAAGCTTTCTTT. Residues: CASRTRNTEAFF.

The chain has TRBV2 and TRBJ2-2, with TRBD1 identical over 7 bases. V lost 8 bases to trimming and J lost 6 bases; unmatched junction nucleotides: 3. Germline CDR1 SNHLY, CDR2 FYNNEI. The CDR3 covers 12 residues. The CDR3: CASGQGAGELFF. In DNA, the CDR3 is TGTGCCAGCGGGCAGGGGGCCGGGGAGCTGTTTTTT.

The chain links TRBV28 to TRBJ2-7; D possibly corresponds to TRBD2 (6 bases). The ends were cut back, 5 bases at V and 3 bases at J, with 20 bases in the middle. This CDR3 has 16 amino acids. Looked up from germline, CDR1 is MDHEN and CDR2 is SYDVKM. CDR3 coding DNA: TGTGCCAGCAGTCCCACGCGGAGGGCCGATATCTACGAGCAGTACTTC. It is translated as CASSPTRRADIYEQYF.

The table lists this clone with many counts. Written as DNA, the CDR3 is TGCGCCAGCAGCTTAAAGGGGGCTCAAGAGACCCAGTACTTC. Protein product: CASSLKGAQETQYF. The chain links TRBV5-1 to TRBJ2-5; 7 bases align to TRBD1. V shed 2 bases, J shed 2 bases, and the junction held 3 bases outside the gene matches. Germline CDR1 SGHRS, CDR2 YFSETQ. The CDR3 has 14 residues.

This clone was found once. The chain recombines TRBV7-3 with TRBJ2-4; no firm D call. V gave up 2 bases and J gave up 3 bases, with 20 bases separating them. This CDR3 region has 18 residues. Germline-derived CDR1 and CDR2 are SGHTA and FQGTGA. The CDR3 loop reads CASSLEPPGTPRKNIQYF. The CDR3 DNA reads TGTGCCAGCAGCTTAGAGCCCCCGGGCACACCACGCAAAAACATTCAGTACTTC.

This clone was seen only once. This chain links TRBV27 with TRBJ1-5; D perhaps matches TRBD1 (5 bases). The CDR3 is 14 amino acids. CDR1 MNHEY and CDR2 SMNVEV come from the germline V gene (reference sequence). V was clipped by 2 bases and J by 7 bases, with 12 bases between them. The CDR3 region is CASSLVGARQPQHF. In nucleotides, the CDR3 is TGTGCCAGCAGTTTAGTAGGGGCCCGGCAGCCCCAGCATTTT.